Described below is a single TCR beta chain sequence and its context. Its antigen is unknown. The sample is drawn from a study of cytomegalovirus exposure and HLA in healthy donors. Findings and limits, study-wide: Overall, about 160 TCR beta chains were annotated as cytomegalovirus-associated. It emerged from a later analysis that several of the most significant clusters appeared to be linked to common viral pathogens.

PCR primers comprised 60 Vbeta and 13 Jbeta primers. In the authors' methods: Approximately 72 million unique TCR beta chains, about 11 million of them shared, were counted by a later analysis. The table came from immunoSEQ multiplex PCR; TCRdb's copy has only in-frame clones and leaves some out. The V and J calls and clone size come from that table; D and trimming were worked out from the DNA. This table lists some 130,000 clones. After removal of 2 bases from V and 10 bases from J, the junction contained 11 bases not matched to a gene. The CDR3 has 15 amino acids. CDR1 is SGHNT and CDR2 is YYREEE in the germline V gene (reference sequence).

The origin of this receptor is a middle-aged woman in good health and CMV-seropositive. The chain uses TRBV5-4 and TRBJ2-1, with TRBD2 identical over 8 bases. Sequencing was performed on PBMCs. The CDR3 bases are TGTGCCAGCAGCTTTCTGTCGGGAGGGCCAACCGAGCAGTTCTTC. Translating it yields CASSFLSGGPTEQFF.